These 30 T cell receptor beta chains came from one sample sequenced in a study of patients and donors after allogeneic stem cell transplantation. TCRdb redid the calling of the RT-PCR reads with MiXCR, one entry per CDR3 protein. This sample has approximately 20,000 distinct CDR3 sequences, with around 5% found just once. The sequenced sample was blood, either unsorted or a sorted T cell fraction (not recorded which). The receptor set was obtained from a human donor who was either an allogeneic HSCT recipient or a stem cell or donor lymphocyte infusion donor (not recorded which). It is not recorded whose cells these are; they may come from a transplant donor.

This clonotype was seen repeatedly, ten times or more. The rearrangement links TRBV20-1 to TRBJ1-4; D is unresolved. This CDR3 is 14 amino acids long. V was trimmed by 3 bases and J by 7 bases, leaving 15 bases between them. Germline V gene data show CDR1 as DFQATT and CDR2 as SNEGSKA (reference sequence). The CDR3 reads CSARRHVAGEKLFF. In DNA form, the CDR3 reads TGCAGTGCTAGGCGACACGTCGCGGGTGAAAAACTGTTTTTT.

This clonotype was found many times. The rearrangement joins TRBV5-1 to TRBJ2-2; TRBD1 matches 7 bases. V was clipped by 2 bases and J by 6 bases; unmatched bases: 13. Germline V gene sequence: CDR1 SGHRS, CDR2 YFSETQ. The CDR3 totals 17 residues. The CDR3 spells CASSFSPEGAGAGELFF. The CDR3 bases are TGCGCCAGCAGCTTCTCCCCCGAGGGGGCTGGGGCCGGGGAGCTGTTTTTT.

This clonotype was seen at least ten times. The rearrangement links TRBV7-3 to TRBJ2-3; TRBD1 aligns across 11 bases. J gave up 6 bases and V 5 bases, and 4 bases lay outside the gene matches. CDR1 is SGHTA, CDR2 FQGTGA, per germline. CDR3 length equals 14 residues. The DNA of the CDR3 is TGTGCCAGCAGCCGGACAGGGGGCTGGGATACGCAGTATTTT. Its translation: CASSRTGGWDTQYF.

This clonotype was found many times. This chain connects TRBV15 to TRBJ2-3; D is perhaps TRBD2 (5 bases). Trimming took off 1 base at V and 2 bases at J, with 13 bases between the two ends. The CDR3 runs 16 residues. Looked up from germline, CDR1 is LNHNV and CDR2 is YYDKDF (reference sequence). In nucleotides, the CDR3 is TGTGCCACCAGCAGAGGAGGGAACCGGGACACAGATACGCAGTATTTT. This sequence encodes CATSRGGNRDTDTQYF.

The gene calls are TRBV7-3 and TRBJ2-2, with 8 bases that match TRBD1. Germline CDR1 and CDR2: SGHTA and FQGTGA. The V segment lost 5 bases and the J segment 8 bases; nucleotides outside the gene matches: 13. There are 16 residues in the CDR3. The CDR3 loop reads CASSNRDPRTGGELFF. The CDR3 nucleotides read TGTGCCAGCAGCAACCGGGACCCACGGACAGGGGGGGAGCTGTTTTTT. The variable domain in full, with the rest retrieved from reference TRBV7-3 and TRBJ2-2, is GAGVSQTPSNKVTEKGKYVELRCDPISGHTALYWYRQSLGQGPEFLIYFQGTGAADDSGLPNDRFFAVRPEGSVSTLKIQRTERGDSAVYLCASSNRDPRTGGELFFGEGSRLTVL.

The J gene is TRBJ2-7, the V gene TRBV7-9, with TRBD2 matching 10 bases. Trimming at V came to 5 bases and at J to 1 base, leaving 5 bases not matched to a gene. The germline gives CDR1 SEHNR, CDR2 FQNEAQ (reference sequence). This CDR3 is 15 amino acids long. The CDR3 nucleotides read TGTGCCAGCAGCCCCCCTAGCGGGGGTTCCTACGAGCAGTACTTC. Protein sequence: CASSPPSGGSYEQYF. The full variable domain, with the rest looked up from reference TRBV7-9 and TRBJ2-7, is DTGVSQNPRHKITKRGQNVTFRCDPISEHNRLYWYRQTLGQGPEFLTYFQNEAQLEKSRLLSDRFSAERPKGSFSTLEIQRTEQGDSAMYLCASSPPSGGSYEQYFGPGTRLTVT.

This clonotype was found many times. The rearrangement uses TRBV5-1 and TRBJ2-1, with 12 bases lining up with TRBD2. The CDR3 contains 17 residues. CDR1 and CDR2 (germline): SGHRS, YFSETQ. Trimming at V came to 4 bases and at J to 8 bases, leaving 13 bases not matched to a gene. CDR3 nucleotides: TGCGCCAGCAGCCTAACGCCTACTAGCGGGGGGAGGGATGAGCAGTTCTTC. It translates to CASSLTPTSGGRDEQFF.

As regards this clonotype: A much larger clone differs from this one at a single base, so this may be a read error. The chain links TRBV5-1 to TRBJ2-7; the match to TRBD2 covers 7 bases. The CDR3 is 15 residues long. Germline assignment: CDR1 SGHRS and CDR2 YFSETQ. The CDR3 here is CASSLAAGRAYELYF. DNA for the CDR3: TGCGCCAGCAGCTTGGCGGCAGGGAGGGCCTACGAGCTGTACTTC.

This clonotype occurred many times. The J gene is TRBJ1-3, the V gene TRBV6-5, with 10 bases aligning to TRBD1. The J segment lost 8 bases and the V segment lost 4 bases, leaving 11 bases of the junction unmatched. The germline CDR1 and CDR2 sequences are MNHEY and SVGAGI. CDR3 length: 16 residues. The DNA of the CDR3 is TGTGCCAGCAGTTTCCCCCCCGGGACAGGGGTAGACACCATATATTTT. This gives the protein CASSFPPGTGVDTIYF.

The chain links TRBV7-9 to TRBJ1-5; D remains unclear. There are 16 residues in the CDR3. From germline, CDR1 is SEHNR and CDR2 FQNEAQ (reference sequence). The V end lost 3 bases, the J end lost 2 bases, and 14 bases lay between the germline ends. CDR3 nucleotide sequence: TGTGCCAGCAGCTTGGGTGTCCTGGTGGGCAATCAGCCCCAGCATTTT. This gives the protein CASSLGVLVGNQPQHF.

There are many counts of this clonotype. The chain employs TRBV2 and TRBJ2-3; no definite D call. V lost 3 bases and J lost 8, with 6 bases in between. The germline CDR1 and CDR2 sequences are SNHLY and FYNNEI. The CDR3 contains 11 residues. Here the CDR3 DNA reads TGTGCCAGCAGTGAGATGAGTACGCAGTATTTT. Amino acid sequence: CASSEMSTQYF.

This clonotype has ten or more counts. The chain recombines TRBV5-1 with TRBJ2-7; D possibly matches TRBD1 or TRBD2 (5 bases each). The V end was cut by 1 base, the J end by 2 bases, with 10 bases between. The V gene's germline CDR1 is SGHRS and CDR2 YFSETQ. This CDR3 region has 14 residues. CDR3 DNA sequence: TGCGCCAGCAGCTTGATTCCGGGGCCCTACGAGCAGTACTTC. This sequence encodes CASSLIPGPYEQYF. The full variable domain, rest sourced from reference TRBV5-1 and TRBJ2-7, is KAGVTQTPRYLIKTRGQQVTLSCSPISGHRSVSWYQQTPGQGLQFLFEYFSETQRNKGNFPGRFSGRQFSNSRSEMNVSTLELGDSALYLCASSLIPGPYEQYFGPGTRLTVT.

This clonotype was seen at least ten times. The chain couples TRBV4-2 to TRBJ2-1; D possibly corresponds to TRBD2 (5 bases). The CDR3 runs to 14 residues. The germline CDR1 and CDR2 sequences are LGHNA and YNFKEQ. Trimming pared 0 bases from V and 10 bases from J, leaving 13 bases between. CDR3 amino acids: CASSQDWASQEQFF. CDR3 in DNA: TGTGCCAGCAGCCAAGATTGGGCTAGCCAAGAGCAGTTCTTC.

This clonotype has just a few counts. The rearrangement links TRBV7-9 to TRBJ1-1, with D perhaps matching TRBD1 (6 bases). CDR3 length: 14 residues. The V end lost 2 bases, the J end lost 5 bases, and 12 bases lay between the germline ends. CDR1 and CDR2 from the germline V gene are SEHNR and FQNEAQ (reference sequence). CDR3 loop: CASSLRGAGTEAFF. Here the CDR3 DNA reads TGTGCCAGCAGCTTACGGGGGGCTGGGACTGAAGCTTTCTTT.

This clonotype showed up many times. The rearrangement uses TRBV7-9 and TRBJ1-2, with 8 bases identical to TRBD1. V trimming: 6 bases; J trimming: 6 bases; junction bases outside the gene matches: 6. Germline-derived CDR1 and CDR2 are SEHNR and FQNEAQ (reference sequence). This CDR3 spans 13 amino acids. The DNA of the CDR3 is TGTGCCAGCAGTTTGGACAGGGTGGATGGCTACACCTTC. Translating gives CASSLDRVDGYTF.

This clonotype has ten or more counts. The chain links TRBV5-8 to TRBJ1-2, with 9 bases that match TRBD1. There are 17 residues in the CDR3. V lost 2 bases, J lost 3 bases, and 11 bases stayed unmatched. Germline assignment: CDR1 SGHTS and CDR2 YDEGEE. CDR3 sequence: CASSFRKPGQGDYGYTF. CDR3 nucleotides: TGTGCCAGCAGCTTTCGGAAACCGGGACAGGGTGACTATGGCTACACCTTC. Combining the CDR3 with reference TRBV5-8 and TRBJ1-2 gives the whole variable domain EAGVTQSPTHLIKTRGQQATLRCSPISGHTSVYWYQQALGLGLQFLLWYDEGEERNRGNFPPRFSGRQFPNYSSELNVNALELEDSALYLCASSFRKPGQGDYGYTFGSGTRLTVV.

At least ten counts were recorded for this clonotype. The V and J genes are TRBV11-2 and TRBJ1-1; no firm D call. Deletions cut 2 bases from V and 4 bases from J, with 11 bases between. The CDR3 runs to 14 residues. CDR1 and CDR2 (germline): SGHAT, FQNNGV. CDR3 region: CASSLLELGTEAFF. In DNA form, the CDR3 reads TGTGCCAGCAGCTTACTCGAATTAGGCACTGAAGCTTTCTTT.

This rearrangement joins TRBV18 to TRBJ2-5; 9 nucleotides agree with TRBD1. Germline CDR1 is KGHSH and CDR2 is LQKENI. There are 15 residues in the CDR3. The J segment lost 1 base and the V segment lost 3 bases, leaving 3 bases of the junction unmatched. DNA for the CDR3: TGTGCCAGCTCACCTCGGGACAGGGTCCAAGAGACCCAGTACTTC. Protein product: CASSPRDRVQETQYF.

This clonotype was picked up many times. The chain uses TRBV27 and TRBJ2-7; no clear D. V lost 3 bases, J lost 1 base, and 7 bases lay in between. This CDR3 spans 13 amino acids. Germline V gene lookup returns CDR1 MNHEY and CDR2 SMNVEV (reference sequence). CDR3 sequence reads: CASSFGFSYEQYF. CDR3 DNA sequence: TGTGCCAGCAGTTTTGGATTTTCCTACGAGCAGTACTTC.

The rearrangement links TRBV7-9 to TRBJ2-1; the D gene is possibly TRBD2 (5 bases). V was shortened by 2 bases and J by 11 bases, with 25 bases between the two germline ends. From germline, CDR1 is SEHNR and CDR2 FQNEAQ (reference sequence). The CDR3 contains 17 residues. The CDR3 bases are TGTGCCAGCAGCTTACCCATACGAAGCTCATCGGGGATCCAGCAGTTCTTC. Protein: CASSLPIRSSSGIQQFF.

There are many counts of this clonotype. The chain has TRBV15 and TRBJ1-1; D uncertain. Deletions cut 0 bases from V and 0 bases from J, with 8 bases between. This CDR3 is built from 15 residues. Germline CDR1 LNHNV, CDR2 YYDKDF (reference sequence). In DNA form, the CDR3 reads TGTGCCACCAGCAGAGAAGTGGCGGTGAACACTGAAGCTTTCTTT. Its translation: CATSREVAVNTEAFF. Drawing the rest from reference TRBV15 and TRBJ1-1, the complete variable domain is DAMVIQNPRYQVTQFGKPVTLSCSQTLNHNVMYWYQQKSSQAPKLLFHYYDKDFNNEADTPDNFQSRRPNTSFCFLDIRSPGLGDTAMYLCATSREVAVNTEAFFGQGTRLTVV.

This clonotype was detected many times. The rearrangement uses TRBV7-9 and TRBJ1-1; 7 bases match TRBD1. J gave up 3 bases and V 3 bases, and 1 base lay outside the gene matches. This CDR3 has 13 amino acids. Germline CDR1 reads SEHNR; CDR2 reads FQNEAQ (reference sequence). The CDR3 sequence is CASSLGQHTEAFF. CDR3 DNA: TGTGCCAGCAGCTTGGGACAGCACACTGAAGCTTTCTTT.

This clonotype was observed at least ten times. The chain couples TRBV4-2 to TRBJ2-1, with a tentative D call TRBD2 (5 bases). Germline CDR1 and CDR2: LGHNA and YNFKEQ. This CDR3 is built from 15 residues. V was cut by 7 bases and J by 0 bases, with 13 bases left in between. Here the CDR3 DNA reads TGTGCCAGCACCCTAGGGAGTTTCTCCTACAATGAGCAGTTCTTC. Translating it yields CASTLGSFSYNEQFF.

This clonotype was seen many times. The CDR3 coding sequence is TGTGCCAGCAGCTCTGCCCTCCTGGGGACCAGAGAGACCCAGTACTTC. This encodes CASSSALLGTRETQYF. This chain joins TRBV13 and TRBJ2-5, with D perhaps assigned TRBD1 or TRBD2 (5 bases each). Trimming took 4 bases from V and 4 from J, leaving 19 bases between them. Germline CDR1 and CDR2: PRHDT and FYEKMQ (reference sequence). The CDR3 is 16 residues long. Drawing the rest from reference TRBV13 and TRBJ2-5, the complete variable domain is AAGVIQSPRHLIKEKRETATLKCYPIPRHDTVYWYQQGPGQDPQFLISFYEKMQSDKGSIPDRFSAQQFSDYHSELNMSSLELGDSALYFCASSSALLGTRETQYFGPGTRLLVL.

This clonotype was detected many times. The gene calls are TRBV5-1 and TRBJ2-5; unclear D gene. In germline, CDR1 is SGHRS, CDR2 YFSETQ. V was trimmed by 8 bases and J by 3 bases, leaving 8 bases between them. The CDR3 spans 11 residues. Here the CDR3 reads CARCPKETQYF. DNA of the CDR3: TGCGCCAGGTGTCCCAAAGAGACCCAGTACTTC.

Ten or more counts support this clonotype. The V call is TRBV7-9, the J call TRBJ1-3; D is undetermined. The V end was cut by 5 bases, the J end by 3 bases, with 8 bases between. CDR3 size: 13 residues. Germline V lookup: CDR1 SEHNR, CDR2 FQNEAQ (reference sequence). The CDR3 loop is CASSPPFGNTIYF. For the CDR3, the DNA is TGTGCCAGCAGCCCCCCTTTTGGAAACACCATATATTTT.

This clonotype showed up many times. The chain carries TRBV2 and TRBJ1-3; TRBD1 is a possible D gene (5 bases). V was trimmed by 2 bases and J by 3 bases, leaving 8 bases between them. The CDR3 sequence is 14 residues long. CDR1 is SNHLY and CDR2 is FYNNEI in the germline V gene. The CDR3 region is CASSEWGIGNTIYF. In nucleotides, the CDR3 is TGTGCCAGCAGTGAATGGGGGATTGGAAACACCATATATTTT.

This clonotype was counted ten times or more. This chain links TRBV19 with TRBJ2-2; 12 nucleotides agree with TRBD1. V trimming: 6 bases; J trimming: 7 bases; junction bases outside the gene matches: 9. Germline CDR1 reads LNHDA; CDR2 reads SQIVND (reference sequence). The length of the CDR3 is 16 residues. CDR3 in amino acids: CASSYLGTGGYGELFF. DNA of the CDR3: TGTGCCAGTAGCTACCTTGGGACAGGGGGCTACGGGGAGCTGTTTTTT.

This clonotype was detected only a few times. The CDR3 region is CASQRSGANVLTF. The CDR3 DNA reads TGTGCCAGCCAAAGATCTGGGGCCAACGTCCTGACTTTC. The chain uses TRBV6-6 and TRBJ2-6; no firm D call. The V gene's germline CDR1 is MNHNY and CDR2 SVGAGI (reference sequence). Trimming took off 8 bases at V and 1 base at J, with 6 bases between the two ends. This CDR3 spans 13 amino acids.

This clonotype has at least ten counts. This chain links TRBV20-1 with TRBJ2-7; D unresolved. V lost 6 bases and J 5 bases, leaving 20 bases between the germline ends. The CDR3 is 14 amino acids. The germline CDR1 and CDR2 sequences are DFQATT and SNEGSKA (reference sequence). This CDR3 is CSALAGTGLHEQYF. As DNA, the CDR3 is TGCAGTGCCCTCGCTGGCACCGGTCTCCACGAGCAGTACTTC.